This T cell receptor (beta chain) came from a study of OX40 agonist ivuxolimab in advanced cancers. Study-level information: In this trial design, patients received ivuxolimab intravenously at 0.01 to 10 mg/kg every 2 weeks.

Assay used: immunoSEQ multiplex PCR; TCRdb lists only in-frame clones, some missing. This table has tens of thousands of clones, about 90% appearing once. Germline assignment: CDR1 MNHEY and CDR2 SVGAGI. Trimming took 4 bases from V and 4 from J; bases not matched to a gene: 6. The CDR3 is 15 residues long. Sequenced material: CD4+ or CD8+ T cells sorted from blood, taken in a trial of the OX40 agonist ivuxolimab. This TCR was recovered from an adult with an advanced solid tumor such as melanoma, head and neck, liver or kidney cancer. J is TRBJ1-5 and V is TRBV6-5; 8 nucleotides line up with TRBD1. CDR3 region: CASSSWDRRNQPQHF. CDR3 coding DNA: TGTGCCAGCAGTTCGTGGGACAGGCGGAATCAGCCCCAGCATTTT.